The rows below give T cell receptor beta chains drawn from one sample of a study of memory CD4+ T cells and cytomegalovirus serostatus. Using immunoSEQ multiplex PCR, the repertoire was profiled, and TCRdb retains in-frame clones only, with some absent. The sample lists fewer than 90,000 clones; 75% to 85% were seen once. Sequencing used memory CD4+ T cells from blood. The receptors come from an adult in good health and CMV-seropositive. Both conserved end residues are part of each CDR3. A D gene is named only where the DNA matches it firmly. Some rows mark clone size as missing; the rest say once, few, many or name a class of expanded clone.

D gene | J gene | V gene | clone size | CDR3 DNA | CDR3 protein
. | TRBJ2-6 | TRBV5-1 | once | TGCGCCAGCAGTTGGGGGGCTGGGGCCAACGTCCTGACTTTC | CASSWGAGANVLTF
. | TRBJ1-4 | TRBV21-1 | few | TGTGCCAGCAGCAAAGGGAGACTAGCGGGAGATGAAAAACTGTTTTTT | CASSKGRLAGDEKLFF
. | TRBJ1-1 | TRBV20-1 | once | TGCAGTGCCCGAGGGGGGCTTGAAGCTTTCTTT | CSARGGLEAFF
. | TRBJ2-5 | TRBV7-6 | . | TGTGCCAGCAGCCCCCTCTCCCAGGGCGGGTGGGAGACCCAGTACTTC | CASSPLSQGGWETQYF
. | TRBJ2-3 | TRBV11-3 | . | TGTGCCAGCAGCTTAGCGGACGATACGCAGTATTTT | CASSLADDTQYF
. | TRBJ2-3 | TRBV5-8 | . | TGTGCCAGCAGCAGTGGGCAGGTAAACACAGATACGCAGTATTTT | CASSSGQVNTDTQYF
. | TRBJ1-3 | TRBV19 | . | TGTGCCAGTAGTCCGAAATTCAGGGACGTCAACACCATATATTTT | CASSPKFRDVNTIYF
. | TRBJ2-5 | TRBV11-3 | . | TGTGCCAGCAGCTTAGTTAACGCCGCAGGAGAGACCCAGTACTTC | CASSLVNAAGETQYF
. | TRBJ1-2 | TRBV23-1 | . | TGCGCCAGCAGTCAAAGGGCGGACCGAGATCGGTATGGCTACACCTTC | CASSQRADRDRYGYTF
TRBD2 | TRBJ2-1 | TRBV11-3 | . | TGTGCCAGCAGCTCGGGGAGCGGGAGGCCCCAAAGATGGTTCTTC | CASSSGSGRPQRWFF
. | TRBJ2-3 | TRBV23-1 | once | TGCGCCAGCAGTCAATCATTACGGGCCAACACAGATACGCAGTATTTT | CASSQSLRANTDTQYF
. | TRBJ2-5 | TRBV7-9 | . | TGTGCCAGCAGCGACATCCAAGAGACCCAGTACTTC | CASSDIQETQYF
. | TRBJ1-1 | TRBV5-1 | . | TGCGCCAGCAGCTTGTGGGCCAGCTCTAACACTGAAGCTTTCTTT | CASSLWASSNTEAFF
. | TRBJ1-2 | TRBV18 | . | TGTGCCAGCTCACCTCAACAGTCCTCCTATGGCTACACCTTC | CASSPQQSSYGYTF
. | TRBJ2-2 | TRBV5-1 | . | TGCGCCAGCATAGTGGACTGGAACACCGGGGAGCTGTTTTTT | CASIVDWNTGELFF
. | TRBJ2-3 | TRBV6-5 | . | TGTGCCAGCAGTACCAACACAGATACGCAGTATTTT | CASSTNTDTQYF
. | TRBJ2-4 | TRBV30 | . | TGTGCCTGGAGTGCCGGACTTTCCAAAAACATTCAGTACTTC | CAWSAGLSKNIQYF
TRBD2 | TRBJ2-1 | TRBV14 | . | TGTGCCAGCAGCCAAGAAGCCGGGCGGGAGATCTACAATGAGCAGTTCTTC | CASSQEAGREIYNEQFF
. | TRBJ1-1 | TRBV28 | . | TGTGCCAGCAGTCAACGGGGCTATCGCCGGGGGAACACTGAAGCTTTCTTT | CASSQRGYRRGNTEAFF
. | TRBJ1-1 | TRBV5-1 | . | TGCGCCAGCAGCCCGGGGGGAGACAGCTTGAACACTGAAGCTTTCTTT | CASSPGGDSLNTEAFF